There are many counts of the clone carrying this T cell receptor (beta chain). TCRdb reprocessed the 5' RACE reads with MiXCR, giving one entry per CDR3 protein. The sample includes about 250,000 distinct CDR3 sequences, approximately 8.3% seen only once; the top ten take 2.5% to 3.5%. This sample is part of a study of identical twins. Germline V gene lookup returns CDR1 MNHEY and CDR2 SVGAGI. The CDR3 contains 13 residues. Trimming shortened V by 5 bases and J by 3 bases, and 10 bases separated the two germline ends. These data also formed part of another study, on yellow fever vaccine responses in identical twins.

This TCR came from a young woman in good health. This rearrangement joins TRBV6-5 to TRBJ1-2, with D unresolved. The sequenced sample was CD8+ T cells sorted from blood. The CDR3 sequence: CASSLQLHYGYTF. CDR3 in DNA: TGTGCCAGCAGTCTACAGCTGCACTATGGCTACACCTTC.